Described below is a single T cell receptor (beta chain) sequence and its context. Its antigen is currently unknown. The entry originates in a study of T cells after yellow fever vaccination. The study's findings and limits: The bulk population could contribute abundant contaminating clonotypes to FACS-sorted repertoires. When the response was secondary, it was weaker but reached its peak faster, day 5 versus 15. Among primary-vaccination clones, most reappeared after the booster, at 95% to 96% for CD4 and under 90% for CD8.

TCR cDNA, made by 5'RACE template switching, carried an added universal primer site and UMIs. TCRdb called the 5' RACE reads again in MiXCR, with one record for every CDR3 protein. The table has 200,000 to 250,000 distinct CDR3 sequences, 6.9% seen once; the top ten hold approximately 0.85%. Source: CD4+ T cells sorted from PBMCs, taken 15 days after the yellow fever booster vaccination. The receptor was derived from a man aged 30 to 45 who received the YFV17D yellow fever vaccine.

The CDR3 spells CASSYGMPQQPQHF. The CDR3 DNA is TGTGCCAGCAGCTACGGGATGCCCCAACAGCCCCAGCATTTT. The chain carries TRBV12-3 or TRBV12-4 and TRBJ1-5; D not certain. V gave up 6 bases and J gave up 7 bases, with 16 bases separating them. CDR3 length: 14 amino acids.